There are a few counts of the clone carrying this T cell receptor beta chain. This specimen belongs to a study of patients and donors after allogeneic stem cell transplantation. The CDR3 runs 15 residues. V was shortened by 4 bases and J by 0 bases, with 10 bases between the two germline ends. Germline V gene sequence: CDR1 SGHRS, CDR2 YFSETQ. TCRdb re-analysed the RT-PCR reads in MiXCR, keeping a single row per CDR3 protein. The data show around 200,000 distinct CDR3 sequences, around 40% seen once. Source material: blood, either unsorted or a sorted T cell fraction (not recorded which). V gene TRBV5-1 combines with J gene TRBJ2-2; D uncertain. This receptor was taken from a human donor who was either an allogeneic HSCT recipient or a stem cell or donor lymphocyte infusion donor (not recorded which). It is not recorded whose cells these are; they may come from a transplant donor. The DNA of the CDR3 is TGCGCCAGCAGCAGAAGGGTAACGAACACCGGGGAGCTGTTTTTT. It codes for CASSRRVTNTGELFF.